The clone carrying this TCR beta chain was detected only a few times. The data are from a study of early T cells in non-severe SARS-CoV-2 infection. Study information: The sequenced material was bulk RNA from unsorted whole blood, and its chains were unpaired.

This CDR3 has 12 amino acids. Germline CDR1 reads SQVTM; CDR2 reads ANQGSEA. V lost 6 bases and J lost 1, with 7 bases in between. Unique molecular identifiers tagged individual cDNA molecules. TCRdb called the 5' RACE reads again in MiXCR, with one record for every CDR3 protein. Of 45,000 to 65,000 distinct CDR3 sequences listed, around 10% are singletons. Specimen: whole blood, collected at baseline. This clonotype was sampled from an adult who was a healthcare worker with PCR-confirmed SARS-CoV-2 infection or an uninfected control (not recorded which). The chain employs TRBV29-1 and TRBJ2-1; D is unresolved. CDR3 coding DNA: TGCAGCGTAACTGTATCCTACAATGAGCAGTTCTTC. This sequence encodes CSVTVSYNEQFF.